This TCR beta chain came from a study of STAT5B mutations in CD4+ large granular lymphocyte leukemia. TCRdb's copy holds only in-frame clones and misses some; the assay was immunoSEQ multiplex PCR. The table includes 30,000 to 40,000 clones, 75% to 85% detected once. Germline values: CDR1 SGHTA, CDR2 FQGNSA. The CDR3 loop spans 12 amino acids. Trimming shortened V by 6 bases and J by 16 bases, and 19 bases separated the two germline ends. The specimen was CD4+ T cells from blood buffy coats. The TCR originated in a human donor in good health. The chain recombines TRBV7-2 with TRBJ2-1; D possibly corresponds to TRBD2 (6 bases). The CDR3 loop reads CASSRGGEIRFF. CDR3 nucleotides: TGTGCCAGCAGTCGGGGAGGAGAGATACGATTCTTC.